This T cell receptor beta chain was recovered during a study of a mutant IDH1 vaccine in newly diagnosed glioma. Study at large: Patients came in for eight vaccinations, in weeks 1, 3, 5, 7, 11, 15, 19 and 23.

Time point here: week 23, last vaccination. Topical imiquimod was applied with each vaccine dose, which held 300 ug of mutant IDH1 20-mer peptide. The germline V gene encodes CDR1 GTSNPN and CDR2 SVGIG (reference sequence). V lost 1 base, J lost 7 bases, and 7 bases lay in between. This CDR3 has 11 residues. About this clone itself: Its matching antigen is unknown.

The data were produced by immunoSEQ multiplex PCR, yet TCRdb's version contains in-frame clones alone and is incomplete. Altogether about 82,000 clones are present, almost 85% being singletons, with the ten largest covering approximately 2.3%. The chain has TRBV30 and TRBJ1-2; no firm D call. The material was PBMCs, obtained from a glioma patient whose treatment included an IDH1 peptide vaccine. This TCR derives from a man in his thirties or forties with glioma. Some clones in this sample may be carry-over from other donors' samples. The CDR3 spells CAWSELGGYTF. The CDR3 DNA follows: TGTGCCTGGAGTGAATTAGGTGGCTACACCTTC.